This T cell receptor beta chain was captured in a study of beta chain features in type 1 diabetes. Expressed TCRB transcripts were sequenced, since all the RNA that had been isolated was reverse transcribed. Sequenced by immunoSEQ multiplex PCR; TCRdb stores in-frame clones only, minus some. The data contain 300,000 or so clones, about 13% of them singletons. General study results and limits: People with Type 1 diabetes carried modestly yet significantly shorter TCRB CDR3s in all four CD4+ subsets. Using cDNA template may skew counts toward highly expressing activated cells.

From germline, CDR1 is MNHEY and CDR2 SVGAGI. The CDR3 runs 15 residues. Trimming left V 4 bases short and J 1 base short, with 13 bases between. Details on this clone: Its antigen is not identified.

The sample was naive CD4+ T cells from blood. The origin of this receptor is a man aged 25-40 years with type 1 diabetes. The chain carries TRBV6-5 and TRBJ1-1; D not certain. CDR3 in DNA: TGTGCCAGCAGTTCTCCGGGTCGGCGGAACACTGAAGCTTTCTTT. Residues: CASSSPGRRNTEAFF.